The sequence of this TCR beta chain was determined in a study of blood T cell repertoires in COVID-19. For the study at large: Material from acute and convalescent COVID-19 was sourced from the United States, Italy and Spain. PBMCs, B-cell-depleted T cells, or T cells were the source of the cDNA or gDNA that made up the material.

Patients of the Seattle cohort, enrolled during active infection, were followed longitudinally. Deletions cut 7 bases from V and 1 base from J, with 10 bases between. This CDR3 spans 13 amino acids. CDR1 and CDR2 from the germline V gene are MNHEY and SVGAGI. Per the study methods: Estimation of nucleated cell counts relied on the amplification of reference gene primers. Data came from immunoSEQ multiplex PCR; TCRdb stores just in-frame clones and leaves some out. Clone size and V and J calls were adopted from that table, with D and trimming inferred from the DNA. The sample lists under 200,000 clones; roughly nine tenths were seen once.

V usage is TRBV6-5 and J usage is TRBJ1-1, with D maybe TRBD1 (5 bases). The receptor was isolated from a woman in her sixties or seventies with COVID-19, enrolled during active disease. The sample was peripheral blood. The DNA for the CDR3 is TGTGCCAGCACCTGGGGGGGGAACACTGAAGCTTTCTTT. As protein: CASTWGGNTEAFF.